The clone carrying this T cell receptor (beta chain) showed up just a few times. Its specificity is unknown. This sample was taken from a study of T cell repertoires in cytomegalovirus infection. Study-wide background: Epitope selection comprised recently identified HLA-C-restricted CMV epitopes and well-studied HLA-B-restricted CMV epitopes.

TCRdb called the reads again in MiXCR, with one record for every CDR3 protein. The sample has 830,000 or so distinct CDR3 sequences; approximately 29% are singletons. The sample consisted of cultured CD8+ T cells from PBMCs, taken from culture after CMV antigen stimulation. The TCR originated in a human donor in good health (CMV status not recorded). Some clones in this sample may be carry-over from other donors' samples.

The CDR3 coding sequence is TGTGCCACCAGCAGAGACAGGGGGCCAGAGACCCAGTACTTC. Translation gives CATSRDRGPETQYF. The chain combines TRBV15 with TRBJ2-5; the match to TRBD1 covers 8 bases. Trimming cost V 0 bases and J 4 bases; bases outside gene matches: 1. Germline values: CDR1 LNHNV, CDR2 YYDKDF (reference sequence). The CDR3 consists of 14 residues.